This T cell receptor (beta chain) stems from a study of cytomegalovirus exposure and HLA in healthy donors. The PCR used 60 Vbeta and 13 Jbeta primers. Profiled with immunoSEQ multiplex PCR; TCRdb holds only in-frame clones, not every one. The data show 130,000 to 150,000 clones, around four fifths seen once. Germline-derived CDR1 and CDR2 are SGHAT and FQDESV (reference sequence). CDR3 size: 19 residues. V was shortened by 5 bases and J by 0 bases, with 25 bases between the two germline ends. Source material: PBMCs. The clonotype originates from a female donor in good health and CMV-seronegative. V gene TRBV11-1 combines with J gene TRBJ1-1, with D possibly being TRBD1 (6 bases). In DNA, the CDR3 is TGTGCCAGCAGCAAAGGTACAGGGAAACCCTGGGGGATGAACACTGAAGCTTTCTTT. This translates into CASSKGTGKPWGMNTEAFF.